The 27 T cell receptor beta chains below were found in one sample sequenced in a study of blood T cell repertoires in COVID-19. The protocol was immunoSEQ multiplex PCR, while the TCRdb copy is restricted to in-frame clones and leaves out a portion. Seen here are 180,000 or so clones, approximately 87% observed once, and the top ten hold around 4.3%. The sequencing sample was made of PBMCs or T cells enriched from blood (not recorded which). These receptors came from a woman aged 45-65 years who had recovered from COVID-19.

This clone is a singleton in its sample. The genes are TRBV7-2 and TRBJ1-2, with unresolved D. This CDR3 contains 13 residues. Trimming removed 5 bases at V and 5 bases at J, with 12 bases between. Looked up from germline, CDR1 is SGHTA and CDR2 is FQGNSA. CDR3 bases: TGTGCCAGCAGCCGAGGTGGGAGTTATGGCTACACCTTC. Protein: CASSRGGSYGYTF.

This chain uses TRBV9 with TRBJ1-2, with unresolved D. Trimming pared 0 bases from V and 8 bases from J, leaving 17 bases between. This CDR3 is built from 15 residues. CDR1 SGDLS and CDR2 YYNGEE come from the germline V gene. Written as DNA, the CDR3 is TGTGCCAGCAGCGTAGGCCGGCAGAACGGAGGGGGCTACACCTTC. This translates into CASSVGRQNGGGYTF.

CDR3 sequence (DNA): TGTGCCAGCAGTGAAGCCCAGGGTTATAGCTACACCTTC. The encoded protein is CASSEAQGYSYTF. The chain combines TRBV6-1 with TRBJ1-2; the D gene is possibly TRBD1 (5 bases). From germline, CDR1 is MNHNS and CDR2 SASEGT. CDR3 length equals 13 residues. The V and J ends lost 0 bases and 9 bases respectively, with 11 bases between them.

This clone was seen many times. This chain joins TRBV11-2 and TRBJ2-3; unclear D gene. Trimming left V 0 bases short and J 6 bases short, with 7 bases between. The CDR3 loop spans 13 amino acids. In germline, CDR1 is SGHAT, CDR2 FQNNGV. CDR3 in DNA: TGTGCCAGCAGCTTAGATCTCCGGGATACGCAGTATTTT. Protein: CASSLDLRDTQYF.

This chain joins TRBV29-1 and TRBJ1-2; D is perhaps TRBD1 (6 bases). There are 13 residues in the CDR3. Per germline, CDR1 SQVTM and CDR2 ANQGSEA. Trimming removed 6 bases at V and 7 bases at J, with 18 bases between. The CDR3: CSVRPQGFPGYTF. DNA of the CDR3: TGCAGCGTCCGACCCCAGGGGTTCCCTGGCTACACCTTC.

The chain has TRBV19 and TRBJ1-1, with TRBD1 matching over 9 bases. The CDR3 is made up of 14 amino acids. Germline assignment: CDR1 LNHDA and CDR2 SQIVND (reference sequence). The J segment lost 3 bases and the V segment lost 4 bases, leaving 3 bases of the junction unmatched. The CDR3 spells CASSTYRGHTEAFF. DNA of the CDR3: TGTGCCAGTAGTACATACAGGGGGCACACTGAAGCTTTCTTT.

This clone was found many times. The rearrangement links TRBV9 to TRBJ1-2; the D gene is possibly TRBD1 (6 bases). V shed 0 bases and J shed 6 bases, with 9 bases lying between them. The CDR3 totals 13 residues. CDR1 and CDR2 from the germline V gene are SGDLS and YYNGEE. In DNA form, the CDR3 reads TGTGCCAGCAGCGTAGAGGGGGTGCATGGCTACACCTTC. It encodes CASSVEGVHGYTF.

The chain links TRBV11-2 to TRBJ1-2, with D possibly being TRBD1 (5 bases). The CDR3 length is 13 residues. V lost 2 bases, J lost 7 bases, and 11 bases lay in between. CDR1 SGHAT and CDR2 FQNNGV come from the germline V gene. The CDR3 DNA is TGTGCCAGCAGCTTACCGGGGGTGGGTGGCTACACCTTC. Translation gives CASSLPGVGGYTF.

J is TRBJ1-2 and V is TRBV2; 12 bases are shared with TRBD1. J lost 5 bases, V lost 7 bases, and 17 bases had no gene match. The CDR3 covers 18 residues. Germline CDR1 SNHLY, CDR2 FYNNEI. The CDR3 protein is CASTTGTGGSRSLYGYTF. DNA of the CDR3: TGTGCCAGCACGACCGGGACAGGGGGCTCGAGATCCTTATATGGCTACACCTTC.

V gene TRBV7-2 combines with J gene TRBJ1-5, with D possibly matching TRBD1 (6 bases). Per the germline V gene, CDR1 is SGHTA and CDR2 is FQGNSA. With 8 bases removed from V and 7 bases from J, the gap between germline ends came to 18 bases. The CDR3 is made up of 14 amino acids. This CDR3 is CASSVAGGGQPQHF. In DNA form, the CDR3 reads TGTGCCAGCTCCGTGGCGGGGGGCGGCCAGCCCCAGCATTTT.

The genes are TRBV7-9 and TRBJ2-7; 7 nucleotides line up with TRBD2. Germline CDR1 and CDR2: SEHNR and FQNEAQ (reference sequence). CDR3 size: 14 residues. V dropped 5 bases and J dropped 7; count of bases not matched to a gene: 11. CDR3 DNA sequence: TGTGCCAGCAGCGCCTCCCCGGGGGGTCGTGAGCAGTACGTC. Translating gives CASSASPGGREQYV.

CDR3 nucleotides: TGTGCCAGCAGCCGTTATGTTGAAAAACTGTTTTTT. Translation: CASSRYVEKLFF. J is TRBJ1-4 and V is TRBV5-6; D gene ambiguous. The CDR3 spans 12 residues. From germline, CDR1 is SGHDT and CDR2 YYEEEE. The ends were cut back, 4 bases at V and 7 bases at J, with 8 bases in the middle. Filled out from reference TRBV5-6 and TRBJ1-4, the complete variable domain reads DAGVTQSPTHLIKTRGQQVTLRCSPKSGHDTVSWYQQALGQGPQFIFQYYEEEERQRGNFPDRFSGHQFPNYSSELNVNALLLGDSALYLCASSRYVEKLFFGSGTQLSVL.

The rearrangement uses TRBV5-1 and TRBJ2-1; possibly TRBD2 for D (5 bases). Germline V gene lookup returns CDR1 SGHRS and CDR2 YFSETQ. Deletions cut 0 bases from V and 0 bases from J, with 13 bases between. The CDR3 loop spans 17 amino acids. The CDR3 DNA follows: TGCGCCAGCAGCTTGGACAGCCTAGCAAGCTCCTACAATGAGCAGTTCTTC. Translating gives CASSLDSLASSYNEQFF.

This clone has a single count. CDR3 protein: CASSVMSPVNTGELFF. CDR3 bases: TGTGCCAGCAGTGTCATGAGTCCTGTGAACACCGGGGAGCTGTTTTTT. This sequence joins TRBV2 and TRBJ2-2; unclear D gene. This CDR3 has 16 amino acids. V lost 4 bases, J lost 1 base, and 13 bases lay in between. Germline CDR1 and CDR2: SNHLY and FYNNEI.

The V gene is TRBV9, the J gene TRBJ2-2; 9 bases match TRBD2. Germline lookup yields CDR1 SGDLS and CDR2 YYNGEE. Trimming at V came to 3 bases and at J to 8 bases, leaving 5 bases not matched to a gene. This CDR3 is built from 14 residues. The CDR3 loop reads CASSGTSVSGELFF. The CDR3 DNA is TGTGCCAGCAGCGGGACTAGCGTGAGTGGGGAGCTGTTTTTT.

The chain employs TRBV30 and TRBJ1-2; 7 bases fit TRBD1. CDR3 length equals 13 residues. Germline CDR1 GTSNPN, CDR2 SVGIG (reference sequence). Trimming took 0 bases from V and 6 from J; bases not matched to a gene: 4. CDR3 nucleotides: TGTGCCTGGAGTGTGTCCAGGGGGGATGGCTACACCTTC. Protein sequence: CAWSVSRGDGYTF.

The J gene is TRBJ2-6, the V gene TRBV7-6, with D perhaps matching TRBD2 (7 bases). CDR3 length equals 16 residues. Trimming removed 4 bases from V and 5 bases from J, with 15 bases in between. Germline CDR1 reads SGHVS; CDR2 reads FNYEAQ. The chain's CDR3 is CASSSPGGRRANVLTF. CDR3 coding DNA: TGTGCCAGCAGCTCACCCGGGGGGCGAAGGGCCAACGTCCTGACTTTC.

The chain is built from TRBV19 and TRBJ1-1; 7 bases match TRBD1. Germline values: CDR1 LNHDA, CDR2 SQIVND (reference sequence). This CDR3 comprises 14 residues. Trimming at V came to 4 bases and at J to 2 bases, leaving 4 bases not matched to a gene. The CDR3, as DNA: TGTGCCAGTAGTAGATACAGGGGTAACACTGAAGCTTTCTTT. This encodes CASSRYRGNTEAFF.

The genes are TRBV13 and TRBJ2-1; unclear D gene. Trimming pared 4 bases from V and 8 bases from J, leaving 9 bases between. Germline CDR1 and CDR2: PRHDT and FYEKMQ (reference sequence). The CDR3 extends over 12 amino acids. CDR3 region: CASSSRRDEQFF. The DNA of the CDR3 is TGTGCCAGCAGCTCCCGTCGGGATGAGCAGTTCTTC.

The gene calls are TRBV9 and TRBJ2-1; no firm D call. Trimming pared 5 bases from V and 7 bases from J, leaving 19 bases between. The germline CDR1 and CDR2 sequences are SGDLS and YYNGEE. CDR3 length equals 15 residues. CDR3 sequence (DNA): TGTGCCAGCAGTCCCGATCCCATTCTACCAAATGAGCAGTTCTTC. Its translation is CASSPDPILPNEQFF.

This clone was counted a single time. CDR3 nucleotide sequence: TGTGCCAGCAGCCCAGGGGCTTACGGGGATTTTGAGACCCAGTACTTC. Its protein product is CASSPGAYGDFETQYF. This chain joins TRBV28 and TRBJ2-5; D is possibly TRBD1 (6 bases). V was cut by 6 bases and J by 5 bases, with 22 bases left in between. CDR3 size: 16 residues. Germline loops: CDR1 MDHEN, CDR2 SYDVKM. The full variable domain, its missing parts supplied by reference TRBV28 and TRBJ2-5, is DVKVTQSSRYLVKRTGEKVFLECVQDMDHENMFWYRQDPGLGLRLIYFSYDVKMKEKGDIPEGYSVSREKKERFSLILESASTNQTSMYLCASSPGAYGDFETQYFGPGTRLLVL.

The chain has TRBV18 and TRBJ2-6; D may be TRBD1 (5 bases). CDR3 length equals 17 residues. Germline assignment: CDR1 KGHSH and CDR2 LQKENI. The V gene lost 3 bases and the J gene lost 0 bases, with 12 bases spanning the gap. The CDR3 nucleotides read TGTGCCAGCTCACCGAACACAGGTAGCTCTGGGGCCAACGTCCTGACTTTC. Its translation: CASSPNTGSSGANVLTF.

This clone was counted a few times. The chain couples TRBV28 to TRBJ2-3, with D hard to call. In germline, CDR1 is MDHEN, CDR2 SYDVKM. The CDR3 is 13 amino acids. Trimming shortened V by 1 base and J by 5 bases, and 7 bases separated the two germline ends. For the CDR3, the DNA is TGTGCCAGCAGTTTATACAGTATAGATACGCAGTATTTT. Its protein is CASSLYSIDTQYF.

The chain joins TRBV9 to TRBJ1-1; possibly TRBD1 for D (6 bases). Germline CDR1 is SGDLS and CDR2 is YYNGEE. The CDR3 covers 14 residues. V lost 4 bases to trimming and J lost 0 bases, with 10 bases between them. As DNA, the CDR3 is TGTGCCAGCAGCTTAAGGGGGTTGAACACTGAAGCTTTCTTT. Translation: CASSLRGLNTEAFF.

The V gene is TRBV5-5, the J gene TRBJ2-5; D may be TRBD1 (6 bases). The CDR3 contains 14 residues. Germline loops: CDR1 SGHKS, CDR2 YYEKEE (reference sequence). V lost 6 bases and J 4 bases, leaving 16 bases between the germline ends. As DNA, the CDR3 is TGTGCCAGCAATAACCGGGACATCCGAGAGACCCAGTACTTC. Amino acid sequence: CASNNRDIRETQYF.

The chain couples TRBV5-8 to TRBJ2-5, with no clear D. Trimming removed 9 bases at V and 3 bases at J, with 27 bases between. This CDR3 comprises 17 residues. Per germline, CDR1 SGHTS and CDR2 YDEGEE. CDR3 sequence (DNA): TGTGCCACCGCAACCGGTCGGATCGCCCGGCGGAAAGAGACCCAGTACTTC. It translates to CATATGRIARRKETQYF.

In DNA, the CDR3 is TGTGCCAGCAGCTCCGCGGGGGCGGCAGGAAACACCATATATTTT. It yields the protein CASSSAGAAGNTIYF. The chain is built from TRBV7-6 and TRBJ1-3; tentative D call: TRBD1 (6 bases). CDR3 length: 15 residues. Germline loops: CDR1 SGHVS, CDR2 FNYEAQ. V dropped 4 bases and J dropped 4 bases, with 14 bases sitting between them.